The 6 T cell receptor beta chains below all came from one sample that was sequenced in a study of control samples from healthy donors and cancer patients. Assay: immunoSEQ multiplex PCR; the TCRdb copy retains only in-frame clones and omits some. The sample consists of about 70,000 clones, 75% to 90% of them appearing once. Sequencing was performed on blood. The receptor set was obtained from a man in his fifties or sixties in good health.

This rearrangement joins TRBV24-1 to TRBJ1-5; no clear D gene. V was trimmed by 3 bases and J by 1 base, leaving 12 bases between them. There are 16 residues in the CDR3. Germline V gives CDR1 KGHDR, CDR2 SFDVKD. The CDR3 DNA follows: TGTGCCACCAGTGATCCCCTACGAGGAAGCAATCAGCCCCAGCATTTT. Translating it yields CATSDPLRGSNQPQHF.

The chain is built from TRBV19 and TRBJ1-6, with D possibly matching TRBD1 (5 bases). V dropped 5 bases and J dropped 6 bases, with 11 bases sitting between them. Germline V gene lookup returns CDR1 LNHDA and CDR2 SQIVND (reference sequence). The CDR3 length is 14 residues. The CDR3: CASSAQGGNSPLHF. For the CDR3, the DNA is TGTGCCAGTAGTGCCCAGGGTGGTAATTCACCCCTCCACTTT.

J is TRBJ2-7 and V is TRBV5-6; 9 bases line up with TRBD2. The CDR3 sequence is 15 residues long. CDR1 is SGHDT and CDR2 is YYEEEE in the germline V gene. V gave up 1 base and J gave up 1 base; unmatched junction bases: 3. CDR3 sequence reads: CASSLTSGSSYEQYF. CDR3 sequence (DNA): TGTGCCAGCAGCTTGACTAGCGGGTCATCCTACGAGCAGTACTTC.

The chain couples TRBV15 to TRBJ2-7; D call uncertain. CDR3 length: 13 amino acids. V was cut by 1 base and J by 3 bases, with 7 bases left in between. CDR1 LNHNV and CDR2 YYDKDF come from the germline V gene (reference sequence). The CDR3 DNA reads as TGTGCCACCAGCAGAGGTGACGGCTACGAGCAGTACTTC. Translated, it gives CATSRGDGYEQYF. The whole variable domain, filled in from reference TRBV15 and TRBJ2-7, reads DAMVIQNPRYQVTQFGKPVTLSCSQTLNHNVMYWYQQKSSQAPKLLFHYYDKDFNNEADTPDNFQSRRPNTSFCFLDIRSPGLGDTAMYLCATSRGDGYEQYFGPGTRLTVT.

CDR3 sequence (DNA): TGTGCCAGCAGTTGGGACCGGGACAGCTATGGCTACACCTTC. Translation gives CASSWDRDSYGYTF. The chain has TRBV27 and TRBJ1-2; the match to TRBD1 covers 7 bases. This CDR3 has 14 amino acids. With V trimmed by 4 bases and J by 4 bases, 6 bases remained unmatched. Germline CDR1 reads MNHEY; CDR2 reads SMNVEV (reference sequence).

The chain joins TRBV6-2 or TRBV6-3 to TRBJ2-3; 11 bases map to TRBD2. The CDR3 is 15 amino acids. V was pared by 1 base and J by 5 bases, with 2 bases of the junction left unmatched. Looked up from germline, CDR1 is MNHEY and CDR2 is SVGEGT. The CDR3 DNA sequence: TGTGCCAGCAGTTACTTCCTAGCGGGGGGAGATACGCAGTATTTT. Translation gives CASSYFLAGGDTQYF.